This T cell receptor beta chain was observed in a study of blood T cell repertoires in COVID-19. Per the germline V gene, CDR1 is MDHEN and CDR2 is SYDVKM. The CDR3 spans 12 residues. Here immunoSEQ multiplex PCR was the method, and the copy in TCRdb shows in-frame clones only, minus some. The sample lists 55,000 to 65,000 clones, approximately 86% occurring once. Notes on this clone: The junction shows a germline mismatch at one end, possibly a read error.

This receptor was identified in a man in his sixties with acute or convalescent COVID-19. The chain joins TRBV28 to TRBJ2-7; D may be TRBD1 (5 bases). Sequencing was done on a sample of peripheral blood. The CDR3 here is CASSIQGRDSHF. CDR3 sequence (DNA): TGTGCCAGCAGTATTCAGGGCCGCGATTCTCACTTC.